This is a list of T cell receptor beta chains from one sample in a study of blood T cells in healthy people across ages. Using its own MiXCR run on the 5' RACE reads, TCRdb lists one record per CDR3 protein. Of over 1,300,000 distinct CDR3 sequences listed, around 59% are singletons. Material for sequencing was blood. All receptors come from a man between 18 and 29 years old in good health. Both conserved end residues are part of each CDR3. The D gene is left open where the match is weak. Clone size is shown for a subset of rows, as once, few, many or a class of expanded clone.

j_call: TRBJ1-1
v_call: TRBV6-6
clone_size: .
d_call: .
cdr3_nt: TGTGCCAGCAGTATGATGGGGACGACTGAAGCTTTCTTT
cdr3_aa: CASSMMGTTEAFF

j_call: TRBJ2-5
v_call: TRBV4-2
clone_size: once
d_call: TRBD1
cdr3_nt: TGTGTCAGCAGCCAAGATCTGGACAGGGCTTTACTGGAGACCCAGTACTTC
cdr3_aa: CVSSQDLDRALLETQYF

j_call: TRBJ2-1
v_call: TRBV9
clone_size: .
d_call: .
cdr3_nt: TGTGCCAGCAGCCGGCTATTAGACAATGAGCAGTTCTTC
cdr3_aa: CASSRLLDNEQFF

j_call: TRBJ2-7
v_call: TRBV30
clone_size: .
d_call: .
cdr3_nt: TGTGCCTGGAAACGGACAGGAGGGTACGAGCAGTACTTC
cdr3_aa: CAWKRTGGYEQYF

j_call: TRBJ2-5
v_call: TRBV20-1
clone_size: .
d_call: TRBD2
cdr3_nt: TGCAGTGCTAGAGATAGTACCGGGACTAGCAGCCAAGAGACCCAGTACTTC
cdr3_aa: CSARDSTGTSSQETQYF

j_call: TRBJ1-1
v_call: TRBV5-5
clone_size: .
d_call: .
cdr3_nt: TGTGCCAGCAGCACGCGGACAACGATCCCCCAGAACACTGAAGCTTTCTTT
cdr3_aa: CASSTRTTIPQNTEAFF

j_call: TRBJ2-5
v_call: TRBV7-6
clone_size: .
d_call: TRBD2
cdr3_nt: TGTGCCAGCAGCTTGTGGGGGGGGATAGAAGAGACCCAGTACTTC
cdr3_aa: CASSLWGGIEETQYF

j_call: TRBJ1-6
v_call: TRBV3-1
clone_size: .
d_call: .
cdr3_nt: TGTGCCAGCAGCAAACAAGGGAATTCACCCCTCCACTTT
cdr3_aa: CASSKQGNSPLHF

j_call: TRBJ2-7
v_call: TRBV6-5
clone_size: few
d_call: .
cdr3_nt: TGTGCCAGCAGTTACACTTCGGGCGGCGAGCAGTACTTC
cdr3_aa: CASSYTSGGEQYF

j_call: TRBJ2-5
v_call: TRBV5-1
clone_size: few
d_call: .
cdr3_nt: TGTGCCAGCAGTGCAGAAGAGACCCAGTACTTC
cdr3_aa: CASSAEETQYF

j_call: TRBJ2-1
v_call: TRBV7-2
clone_size: .
d_call: TRBD1
cdr3_nt: TGTGCCAGCAGCTTACCGTTAGGACCGGACAGGTCCTACAATGAGCAGTTCTTC
cdr3_aa: CASSLPLGPDRSYNEQFF

j_call: TRBJ2-5
v_call: TRBV24-1
clone_size: .
d_call: TRBD1
cdr3_nt: TGTGCCACCAGTGACGGAGACAGGGCCCTCTACAATGAGCAGTACTTC
cdr3_aa: CATSDGDRALYNEQYF

j_call: TRBJ2-1
v_call: TRBV2
clone_size: .
d_call: TRBD1
cdr3_nt: TGTGCCAGCCGCATTACCCGGACAGGGGATGGCAATGAGCGGTTCTTC
cdr3_aa: CASRITRTGDGNERFF

j_call: TRBJ2-7
v_call: TRBV6-2/TRBV6-3
clone_size: few
d_call: .
cdr3_nt: TGTGCCAGCAGTATGGGGAATTACGAGCAGTACTTC
cdr3_aa: CASSMGNYEQYF

j_call: TRBJ1-4
v_call: TRBV7-2
clone_size: .
d_call: .
cdr3_nt: TGTGCCAGCAGCTTAGTCCGGGGGTCGCGTGAAAAACTGTTTTTT
cdr3_aa: CASSLVRGSREKLFF

j_call: TRBJ2-6
v_call: TRBV4-2
clone_size: .
d_call: .
cdr3_nt: TGTGCCAGCAGTCTGACCGGGGCACCTGGGGCCAACGTCCTGACTTTC
cdr3_aa: CASSLTGAPGANVLTF

j_call: TRBJ2-3
v_call: TRBV6-1
clone_size: .
d_call: TRBD1
cdr3_nt: TGTGCCAGCAGTGAGAGACACACAGGGGGAGTAGCGGATACGCAGTATTTT
cdr3_aa: CASSERHTGGVADTQYF